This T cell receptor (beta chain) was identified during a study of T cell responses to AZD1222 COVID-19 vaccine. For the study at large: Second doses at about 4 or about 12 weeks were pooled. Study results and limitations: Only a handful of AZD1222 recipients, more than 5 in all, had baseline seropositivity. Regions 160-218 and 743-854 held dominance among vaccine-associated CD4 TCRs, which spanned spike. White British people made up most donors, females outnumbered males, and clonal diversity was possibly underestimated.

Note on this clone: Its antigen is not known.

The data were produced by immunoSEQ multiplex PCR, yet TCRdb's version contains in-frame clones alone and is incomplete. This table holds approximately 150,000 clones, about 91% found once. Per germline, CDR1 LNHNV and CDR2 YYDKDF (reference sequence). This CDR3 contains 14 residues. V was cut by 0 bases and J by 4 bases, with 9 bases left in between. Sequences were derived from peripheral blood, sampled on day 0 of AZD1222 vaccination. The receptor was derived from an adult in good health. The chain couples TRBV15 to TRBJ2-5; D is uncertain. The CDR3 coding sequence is TGTGCCACCAGCAGAGATTACGATGGAGAGACCCAGTACTTC. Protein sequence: CATSRDYDGETQYF.